These T cell receptor beta chains were read from a single sample in a study of T cell responses to AZD1222 COVID-19 vaccine. Generated by immunoSEQ multiplex PCR, the TCRdb table keeps only in-frame clones and is missing some. The sample carries 130,000 to 150,000 clones, roughly 93% recorded once. The sequencing here drew on peripheral blood, taken 28 days after the second AZD1222 dose. The receptors were gathered from an adult who received the AZD1222 COVID-19 vaccine. Both conserved end residues are part of each CDR3. Fields, in order: J gene, D gene, clone size, V gene, CDR3 DNA, CDR3 protein. A D gene is named only where the DNA matches it firmly. Not all rows give a size; the values are once, few, many and, for expanded clones, a class.

J gene: TRBJ1-3; D gene: TRBD1; clone size: -; V gene: TRBV3-1/TRBV3-2; CDR3 DNA: TGTGCCAGCAGCCGAGACAGGGACCCTGGAAACACCATATATTTT; CDR3 protein: CASSRDRDPGNTIYF
J gene: TRBJ2-5; D gene: -; clone size: -; V gene: TRBV10-3; CDR3 DNA: TGTGCCATCAGCCTGAGGGGAGAGACCCAGTACTTC; CDR3 protein: CAISLRGETQYF
J gene: TRBJ1-2; D gene: TRBD1; clone size: -; V gene: TRBV9; CDR3 DNA: TGTGCCAGCAGCGCGCGTGAGGGGACAGTAGGTGGCTACACCTTC; CDR3 protein: CASSAREGTVGGYTF
J gene: TRBJ2-7; D gene: TRBD1; clone size: -; V gene: TRBV29-1; CDR3 DNA: TGCAGCGTGGGGACAGGGGTCAACTACGAGCAGTACTTC; CDR3 protein: CSVGTGVNYEQYF
J gene: TRBJ2-7; D gene: TRBD1; clone size: -; V gene: TRBV18; CDR3 DNA: TGTGCCAGCTCAAGGGACAGGGAGGCCGAGCAGTACTTC; CDR3 protein: CASSRDREAEQYF
J gene: TRBJ1-6; D gene: -; clone size: many; V gene: TRBV4-1; CDR3 DNA: TGCGCCAGCCGGGGCGAACAGGGATATGATAATTCACCCCTCCACTTT; CDR3 protein: CASRGEQGYDNSPLHF
J gene: TRBJ1-4; D gene: -; clone size: -; V gene: TRBV7-9; CDR3 DNA: TGTGCCAGCAGCTTCCGGATGGGCGGGGGTGAAAAACTGTTTTTT; CDR3 protein: CASSFRMGGGEKLFF
J gene: TRBJ2-3; D gene: -; clone size: -; V gene: TRBV19; CDR3 DNA: TGTGCCGGCGAGGGGGGGGACGGCTGTGTGTCTAGCACAGATACGCAGTATTTT; CDR3 protein: CAGEGGDGCVSSTDTQYF
J gene: TRBJ1-2; D gene: -; clone size: -; V gene: TRBV30; CDR3 DNA: TGTGCCTGGAGGTCCGGGATAGGCGGCTACACCTTC; CDR3 protein: CAWRSGIGGYTF
J gene: TRBJ2-5; D gene: TRBD1; clone size: -; V gene: TRBV2; CDR3 DNA: TGTGCCAGCGGGGGCAGGGGGCGAAATAAGGTGACCCAGTACTTC; CDR3 protein: CASGGRGRNKVTQYF
J gene: TRBJ2-5; D gene: TRBD2; clone size: -; V gene: TRBV6-6; CDR3 DNA: TGTGCCAGCAGCTCGGGGGGGCAGGAGTACTTC; CDR3 protein: CASSSGGQEYF
J gene: TRBJ1-1; D gene: TRBD1; clone size: -; V gene: TRBV11-2; CDR3 DNA: TGTGCCAGCAGCCTCTACAGGGGCCACACTGAAGCTTTCTTT; CDR3 protein: CASSLYRGHTEAFF
J gene: TRBJ1-4; D gene: -; clone size: -; V gene: TRBV10-3; CDR3 DNA: TGTGCCACGAGGGCCGGAGGTCCTAATGAAAAACTGTTTTTT; CDR3 protein: CATRAGGPNEKLFF
J gene: TRBJ1-5; D gene: -; clone size: -; V gene: TRBV19; CDR3 DNA: TGTGCCAGTAGTATCCAGGCTCAGAAGCCCCAGCATTTT; CDR3 protein: CASSIQAQKPQHF
J gene: TRBJ1-6; D gene: -; clone size: -; V gene: TRBV7-3; CDR3 DNA: TGTGCCAGCAGCTTAGGGTCCTATAATTCACCCCTCCACTTT; CDR3 protein: CASSLGSYNSPLHF
J gene: TRBJ2-3; D gene: -; clone size: -; V gene: TRBV4-2; CDR3 DNA: TGTGCCAGCAGCCCCCTTTCGATCGGGACGGGGACAGATACGCAGTATTTT; CDR3 protein: CASSPLSIGTGTDTQYF
J gene: TRBJ1-2; D gene: TRBD1; clone size: once; V gene: TRBV9; CDR3 DNA: TGTGCCAGCAGCGAGGACCGGGACAGGGTGTCTGGCTATGGCTACACCTTC; CDR3 protein: CASSEDRDRVSGYGYTF
J gene: TRBJ2-3; D gene: TRBD1; clone size: -; V gene: TRBV6-5; CDR3 DNA: TGTGCCAGCAGTCCCCGGGACAGGGGCACAGATACGCAGTATTTT; CDR3 protein: CASSPRDRGTDTQYF
J gene: TRBJ2-7; D gene: -; clone size: -; V gene: TRBV9; CDR3 DNA: TGTGCCAGCAGTCCTACTCCCGATCCGGGGCCCTACGAGCAGTACTTC; CDR3 protein: CASSPTPDPGPYEQYF
J gene: TRBJ1-3; D gene: -; clone size: -; V gene: TRBV3-1/TRBV3-2; CDR3 DNA: TGTGCCAGCAGCCAAGAATTGTCGCCAGTCTCTGGAAACACCATATATTTT; CDR3 protein: CASSQELSPVSGNTIYF
J gene: TRBJ1-2; D gene: -; clone size: -; V gene: TRBV15; CDR3 DNA: TGTGCCACCAGCAGAAAATTAGCTAACTATGGCTACACCTTC; CDR3 protein: CATSRKLANYGYTF
J gene: TRBJ1-2; D gene: -; clone size: -; V gene: TRBV6-5; CDR3 DNA: TGTGCCAGTAGAACCGACAGAGCCCTGAACTATGGCTACACCTTC; CDR3 protein: CASRTDRALNYGYTF
J gene: TRBJ1-1; D gene: -; clone size: once; V gene: TRBV4-1; CDR3 DNA: TGCGCCAGCAGCCAAGCGGTGGGGATCACTGAAGCTTTCTTT; CDR3 protein: CASSQAVGITEAFF
J gene: TRBJ2-2; D gene: TRBD2; clone size: -; V gene: TRBV28; CDR3 DNA: TGTGCCAGCAGGCTTGGACTAGCGGGGGGGCCGCGAACCGGGGAGCTGTTTTTT; CDR3 protein: CASRLGLAGGPRTGELFF
J gene: TRBJ2-1; D gene: TRBD2; clone size: -; V gene: TRBV20-1; CDR3 DNA: TGCAGTGCTAGTTATCGGAGCCGACTAGCGGCCAACTCCTACAATGAGCAGTTCTTC; CDR3 protein: CSASYRSRLAANSYNEQFF
J gene: TRBJ2-5; D gene: TRBD2; clone size: -; V gene: TRBV7-2; CDR3 DNA: TGTGCCAGCAGCCCCGCCCGGGGCGGGGGGAAGCAGTACCAAGAGACCCAGTACTTC; CDR3 protein: CASSPARGGGKQYQETQYF
J gene: TRBJ2-6; D gene: -; clone size: -; V gene: TRBV5-4; CDR3 DNA: TGTGCCAGCAGCTTGGCCGGGGCTGGGGCCAACGTCCTGACTTTC; CDR3 protein: CASSLAGAGANVLTF
J gene: TRBJ1-5; D gene: -; clone size: -; V gene: TRBV18; CDR3 DNA: TGTGCCAGCTCACCACCCGGCAGTTATAGCAATCAGCCCCAGCATTTT; CDR3 protein: CASSPPGSYSNQPQHF